The T cell receptor beta chain under discussion was sequenced for a study of regulatory T cells in long-lasting Graves disease. The wider study: Persistent cases were those of Graves' disease that involved over 5 years of antithyroid drugs with positive TSH receptor antibodies. Study results and limitations: Peripheral blood was the sole material, not thyroid tissue.

Germline lookup yields CDR1 MNHNS and CDR2 SASEGT. This CDR3 comprises 12 residues. V shed 7 bases and J shed 0 bases, with 6 bases lying between them. The time point: persistent/refractory GD, antithyroid drugs over 5 years with positive TRAb. PBMCs were the source of the RNA used for TCR sequencing. Each patient gave around 10 milliliters of EDTA-anticoagulated peripheral blood. Remarks on this clonotype: As yet, its antigen is unknown.

CDR3 regions were amplified by Arm-PCR using iRepertoire HTBI primers to build TCR beta libraries. TCRdb reprocessed the multiplex PCR reads via MiXCR and lists one record per CDR3 protein. Seen here are some 300,000 distinct CDR3 sequences, 22% observed once, and the top ten hold about 61%. The clonotype was recovered from a female donor with Graves disease. Sequenced here: peripheral blood mononuclear cells (PBMCs), sampled when the disease was refractory, from a patient treated with antithyroid drugs. V is TRBV6-1 and J is TRBJ1-1; D is unresolved. CDR3 sequence: CASTKLNTEAFF. CDR3 DNA: TGTGCCAGCACCAAATTGAACACTGAAGCTTTCTTT.